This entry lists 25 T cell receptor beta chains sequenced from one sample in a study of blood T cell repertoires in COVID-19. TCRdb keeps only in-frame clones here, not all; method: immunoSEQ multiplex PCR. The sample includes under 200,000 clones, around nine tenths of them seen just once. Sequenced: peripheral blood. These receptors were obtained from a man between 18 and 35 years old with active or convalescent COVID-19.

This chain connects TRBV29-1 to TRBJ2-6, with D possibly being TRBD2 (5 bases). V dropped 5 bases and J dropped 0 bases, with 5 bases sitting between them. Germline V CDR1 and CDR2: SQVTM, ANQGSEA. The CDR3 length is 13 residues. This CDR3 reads CSVRDSGANVLTF. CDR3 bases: TGCAGCGTTCGGGACTCTGGGGCCAACGTCCTGACTTTC.

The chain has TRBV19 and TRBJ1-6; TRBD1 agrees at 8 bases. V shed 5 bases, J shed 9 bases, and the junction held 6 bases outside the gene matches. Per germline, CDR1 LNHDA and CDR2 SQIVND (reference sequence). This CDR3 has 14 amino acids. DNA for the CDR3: TGTGCCAGTAGTGGACAGGGAGTCAGTTCACCCCTCCACTTT. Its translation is CASSGQGVSSPLHF.

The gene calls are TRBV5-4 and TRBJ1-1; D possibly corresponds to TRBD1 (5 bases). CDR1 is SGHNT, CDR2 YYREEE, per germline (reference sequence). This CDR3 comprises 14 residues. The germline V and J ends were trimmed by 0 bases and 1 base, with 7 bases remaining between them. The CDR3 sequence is CASSLAGQNTEAFF. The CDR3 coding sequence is TGTGCCAGCAGCTTGGCAGGGCAGAACACTGAAGCTTTCTTT.

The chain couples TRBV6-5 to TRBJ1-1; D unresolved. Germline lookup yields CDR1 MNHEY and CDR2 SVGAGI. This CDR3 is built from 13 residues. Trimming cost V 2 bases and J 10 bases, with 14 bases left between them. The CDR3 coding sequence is TGTGCCAGCAGTTACGCAGGCGAGAACGGAGCTTTCTTT. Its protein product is CASSYAGENGAFF.

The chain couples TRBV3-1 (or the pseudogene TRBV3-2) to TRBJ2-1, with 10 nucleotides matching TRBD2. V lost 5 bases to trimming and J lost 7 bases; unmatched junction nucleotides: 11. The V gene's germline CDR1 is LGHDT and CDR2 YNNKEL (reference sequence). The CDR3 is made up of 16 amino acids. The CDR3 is CASSSRSSGRGNEQFF. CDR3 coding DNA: TGTGCCAGCAGCTCCCGATCTAGCGGGAGAGGAAATGAGCAGTTCTTC.

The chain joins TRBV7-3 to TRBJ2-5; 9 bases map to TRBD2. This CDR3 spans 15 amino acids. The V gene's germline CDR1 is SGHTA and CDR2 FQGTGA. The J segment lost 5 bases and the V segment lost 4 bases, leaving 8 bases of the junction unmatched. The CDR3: CASSSGTSLGETQYF. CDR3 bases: TGTGCCAGCAGCTCGGGGACTAGCTTGGGGGAGACCCAGTACTTC. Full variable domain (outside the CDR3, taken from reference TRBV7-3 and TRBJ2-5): GAGVSQTPSNKVTEKGKYVELRCDPISGHTALYWYRQSLGQGPEFLIYFQGTGAADDSGLPNDRFFAVRPEGSVSTLKIQRTERGDSAVYLCASSSGTSLGETQYFGPGTRLLVL.

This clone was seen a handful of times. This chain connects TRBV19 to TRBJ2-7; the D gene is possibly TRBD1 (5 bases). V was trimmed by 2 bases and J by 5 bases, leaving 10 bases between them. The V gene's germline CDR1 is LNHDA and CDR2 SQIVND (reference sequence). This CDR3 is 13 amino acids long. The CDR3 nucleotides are TGTGCCAGTAGTATATCAGGGTCCCACGAGCAGTACTTC. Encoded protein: CASSISGSHEQYF.

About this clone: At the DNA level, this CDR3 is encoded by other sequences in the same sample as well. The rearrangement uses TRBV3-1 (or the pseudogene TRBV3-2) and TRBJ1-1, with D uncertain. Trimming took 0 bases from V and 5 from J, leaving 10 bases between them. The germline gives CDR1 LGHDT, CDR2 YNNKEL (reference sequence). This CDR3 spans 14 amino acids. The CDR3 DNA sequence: TGTGCCAGCAGCCAAGAACGAGGGTCTACTGAAGCTTTCTTT. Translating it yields CASSQERGSTEAFF.

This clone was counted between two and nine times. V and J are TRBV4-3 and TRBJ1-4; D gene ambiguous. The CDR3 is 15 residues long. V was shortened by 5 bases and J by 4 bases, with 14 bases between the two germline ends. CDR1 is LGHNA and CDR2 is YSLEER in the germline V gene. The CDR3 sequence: CASSSKGGLNEKLFF. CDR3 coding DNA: TGCGCCAGCAGCTCTAAGGGAGGCCTTAATGAAAAACTGTTTTTT.

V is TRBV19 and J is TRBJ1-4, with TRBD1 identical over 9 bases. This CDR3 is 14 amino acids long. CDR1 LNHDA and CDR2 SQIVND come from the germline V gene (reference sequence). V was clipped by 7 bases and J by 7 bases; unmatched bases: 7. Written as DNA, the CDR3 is TGTGCCAGTATGGACAGGGGACGAGGTGAAAAACTGTTTTTT. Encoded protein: CASMDRGRGEKLFF.

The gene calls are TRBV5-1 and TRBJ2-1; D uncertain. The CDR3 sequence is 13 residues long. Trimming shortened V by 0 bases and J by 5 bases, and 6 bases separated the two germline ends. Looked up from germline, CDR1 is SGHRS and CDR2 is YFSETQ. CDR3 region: CASSLDRNNEQFF. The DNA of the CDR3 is TGCGCCAGCAGCTTGGACAGAAACAATGAGCAGTTCTTC. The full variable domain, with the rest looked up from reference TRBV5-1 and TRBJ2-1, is KAGVTQTPRYLIKTRGQQVTLSCSPISGHRSVSWYQQTPGQGLQFLFEYFSETQRNKGNFPGRFSGRQFSNSRSEMNVSTLELGDSALYLCASSLDRNNEQFFGPGTRLTVL.

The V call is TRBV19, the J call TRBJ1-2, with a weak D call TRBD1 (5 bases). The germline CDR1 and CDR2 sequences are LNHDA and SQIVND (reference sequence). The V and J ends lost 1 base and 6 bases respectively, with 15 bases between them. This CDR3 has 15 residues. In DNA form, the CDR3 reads TGTGCCAGTAGTATAGGTCTAGGGGTTAGAGATGGCTACACCTTC. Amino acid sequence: CASSIGLGVRDGYTF.

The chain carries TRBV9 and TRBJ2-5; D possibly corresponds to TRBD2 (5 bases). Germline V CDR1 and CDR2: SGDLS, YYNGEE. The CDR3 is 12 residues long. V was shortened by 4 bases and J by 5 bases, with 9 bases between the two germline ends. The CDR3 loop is CASSRDSETQYF. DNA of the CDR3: TGTGCCAGCAGCCGGGATTCGGAGACCCAGTACTTC.

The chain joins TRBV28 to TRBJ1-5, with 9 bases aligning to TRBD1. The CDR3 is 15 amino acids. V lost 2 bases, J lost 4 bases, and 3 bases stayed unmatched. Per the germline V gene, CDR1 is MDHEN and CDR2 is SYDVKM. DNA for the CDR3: TGTGCCAGCAGTTTAGGGACAGGGAGAAATCAGCCCCAGCATTTT. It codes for CASSLGTGRNQPQHF.

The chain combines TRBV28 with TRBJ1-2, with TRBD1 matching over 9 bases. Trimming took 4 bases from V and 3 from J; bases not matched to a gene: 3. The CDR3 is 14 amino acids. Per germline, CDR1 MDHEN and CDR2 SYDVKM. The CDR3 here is CASSSDRGYYGYTF. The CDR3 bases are TGTGCCAGCAGTTCGGACAGGGGATACTATGGCTACACCTTC.

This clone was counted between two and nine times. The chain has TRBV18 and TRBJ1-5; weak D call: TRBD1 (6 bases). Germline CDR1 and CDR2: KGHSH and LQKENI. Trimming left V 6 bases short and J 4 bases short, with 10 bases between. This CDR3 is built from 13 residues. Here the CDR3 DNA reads TGTGCCAGCTCGTCCGACAGGAATCAGCCCCAGCATTTT. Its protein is CASSSDRNQPQHF. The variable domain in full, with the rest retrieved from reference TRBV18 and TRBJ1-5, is NAGVMQNPRHLVRRRGQEARLRCSPMKGHSHVYWYRQLPEEGLKFMVYLQKENIIDESGMPKERFSAEFPKEGPSILRIQQVVRGDSAAYFCASSSDRNQPQHFGDGTRLSIL.

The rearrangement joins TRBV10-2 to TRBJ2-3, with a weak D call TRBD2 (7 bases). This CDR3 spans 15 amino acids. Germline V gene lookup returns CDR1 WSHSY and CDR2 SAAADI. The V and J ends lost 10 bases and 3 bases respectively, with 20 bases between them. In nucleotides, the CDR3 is TGCGCCACCAGCGACGGGGGGCCGAGAACAGATACGCAGTATTTT. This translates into CATSDGGPRTDTQYF.

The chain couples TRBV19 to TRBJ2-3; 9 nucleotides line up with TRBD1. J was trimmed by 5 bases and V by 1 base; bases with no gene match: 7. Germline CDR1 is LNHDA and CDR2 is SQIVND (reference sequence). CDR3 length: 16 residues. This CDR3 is CASSIGGTGRLDTQYF. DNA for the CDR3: TGTGCCAGTAGTATAGGTGGGACAGGGCGTCTAGATACGCAGTATTTT.

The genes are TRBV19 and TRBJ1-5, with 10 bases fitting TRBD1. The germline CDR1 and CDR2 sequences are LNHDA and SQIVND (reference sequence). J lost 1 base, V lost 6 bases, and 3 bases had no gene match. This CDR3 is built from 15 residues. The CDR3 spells CASRRQGASNQPQHF. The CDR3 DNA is TGTGCCAGTAGGAGACAGGGGGCGAGCAATCAGCCCCAGCATTTT.

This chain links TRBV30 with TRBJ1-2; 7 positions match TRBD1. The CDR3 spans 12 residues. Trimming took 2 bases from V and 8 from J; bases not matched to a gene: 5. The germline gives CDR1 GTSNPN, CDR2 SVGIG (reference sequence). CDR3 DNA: TGTGCCTGGAGTTCCGACAGGGACGGCTACACCTTC. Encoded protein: CAWSSDRDGYTF.

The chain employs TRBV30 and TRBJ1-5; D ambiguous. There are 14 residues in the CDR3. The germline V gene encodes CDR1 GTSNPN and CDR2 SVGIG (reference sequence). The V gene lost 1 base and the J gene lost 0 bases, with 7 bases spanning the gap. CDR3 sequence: CAWSDKYSNQPQHF. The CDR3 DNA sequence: TGTGCCTGGAGTGATAAATATAGCAATCAGCCCCAGCATTTT.

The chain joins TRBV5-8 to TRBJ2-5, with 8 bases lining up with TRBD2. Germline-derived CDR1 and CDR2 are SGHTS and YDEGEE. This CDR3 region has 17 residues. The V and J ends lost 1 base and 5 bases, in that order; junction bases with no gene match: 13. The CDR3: CASSLSRGGDFGETQYF. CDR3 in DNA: TGTGCCAGCAGCTTGAGCCGGGGGGGCGATTTTGGGGAGACCCAGTACTTC.

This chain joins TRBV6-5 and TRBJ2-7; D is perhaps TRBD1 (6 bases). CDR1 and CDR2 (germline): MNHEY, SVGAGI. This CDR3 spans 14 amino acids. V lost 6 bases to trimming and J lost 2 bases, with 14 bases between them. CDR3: CASSQGLGTYEQYF. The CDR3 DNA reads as TGTGCCAGCAGCCAGGGGCTAGGAACCTACGAGCAGTACTTC.

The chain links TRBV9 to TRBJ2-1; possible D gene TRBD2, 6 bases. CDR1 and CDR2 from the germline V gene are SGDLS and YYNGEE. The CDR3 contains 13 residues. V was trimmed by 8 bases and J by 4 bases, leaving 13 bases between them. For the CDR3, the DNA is TGTGCCAGTGGGGGGAGGCCTTACAATGAGCAGTTCTTC. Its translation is CASGGRPYNEQFF.

The CDR3 DNA is TGTGCCTGGAGAAAGGGGGATTATTCACCCCTCCACTTT. Its translation is CAWRKGDYSPLHF. This chain connects TRBV30 to TRBJ1-6; weak D call: TRBD1 (6 bases). V lost 3 bases and J lost 8, with 11 bases in between. The CDR3 length is 13 residues. Germline-derived CDR1 and CDR2 are GTSNPN and SVGIG (reference sequence).